The 28 T cell receptor beta chains listed next were all sequenced from one sample in a study of breast tumors, draining lymph nodes, adjacent tissues. TCRdb recomputed calls from the multiplex PCR reads with MiXCR, one row per CDR3 protein. The data contain 200,000 or so distinct CDR3 sequences, approximately 33% of them singletons. Axillary draining lymph nodes of breast cancer patients supplied the node samples. Sequenced material: axillary lymph node tissue. The receptor set was obtained from a female donor with breast cancer. Some clones in this sample may be carry-over from other donors' samples.

This clonotype appeared a few times. V usage is TRBV20-1 and J usage is TRBJ2-3; 7 nucleotides line up with TRBD2. Unmatched junction bases numbered 0, after V lost 3 bases and J lost 6 bases. CDR3 length: 11 amino acids. Germline V gene sequence: CDR1 DFQATT, CDR2 SNEGSKA (reference sequence). For the CDR3, the DNA is TGCAGTGCTAGCGGGGGGGATACGCAGTATTTT. It specifies CSASGGDTQYF.

This clonotype was seen at least ten times. The chain joins TRBV20-1 to TRBJ1-5; no clear D gene. The CDR3 loop spans 12 amino acids. Germline-derived CDR1 and CDR2 are DFQATT and SNEGSKA (reference sequence). V shed 2 bases and J shed 6 bases, with 8 bases lying between them. CDR3 protein: CSARSGIQPQHF. As DNA, the CDR3 is TGCAGTGCTAGATCTGGGATTCAGCCCCAGCATTTT.

The sample holds many counts of this clonotype. V and J are TRBV20-1 and TRBJ2-7; a possible D gene is TRBD1 (5 bases). The CDR3 length is 10 residues. Germline assignment: CDR1 DFQATT and CDR2 SNEGSKA (reference sequence). As DNA, the CDR3 is TGCAGGGCAGGGATCTACGAGCAGTACTTC. Protein sequence: CRAGIYEQYF.

This sequence joins TRBV20-1 and TRBJ2-5, with D perhaps matching TRBD1 (7 bases). The length of the CDR3 is 16 residues. The V end was cut by 0 bases, the J end by 10 bases, with 24 bases between. Germline-derived CDR1 and CDR2 are DFQATT and SNEGSKA (reference sequence). For the CDR3, the DNA is TGCAGTGCTAGAGATCAGGGGGACTCCCCAATAAAGGACCAGTACTTC. Translated, it gives CSARDQGDSPIKDQYF.

This clonotype has ten or more counts. The V call is TRBV10-3, the J call TRBJ2-1, with 8 bases lining up with TRBD2. This CDR3 is 16 amino acids long. Per germline, CDR1 ENHRY and CDR2 SYGVKD. V shed 4 bases, J shed 7 bases, and the junction held 12 bases outside the gene matches. The CDR3 DNA reads TGTGCCATCAGTGCCAATGGGCTAGCGGGCGGTAATGAGCAGTTCTTC. Translating it yields CAISANGLAGGNEQFF.

Ten or more counts support this clonotype. The chain employs TRBV7-9 and TRBJ2-2; 9 bases agree with TRBD1. The CDR3 loop spans 16 amino acids. The V segment lost 4 bases and the J segment 2 bases; nucleotides outside the gene matches: 5. Looked up from germline, CDR1 is SEHNR and CDR2 is FQNEAQ (reference sequence). Written as DNA, the CDR3 is TGTGCCAGCAGCTCGTACAGGGGGCAAAACACCGGGGAGCTGTTTTTT. This encodes CASSSYRGQNTGELFF. Full variable domain (rest looked up from reference TRBV7-9 and TRBJ2-2): DTGVSQNPRHKITKRGQNVTFRCDPISEHNRLYWYRQTLGQGPEFLTYFQNEAQLEKSRLLSDRFSAERPKGSFSTLEIQRTEQGDSAMYLCASSSYRGQNTGELFFGEGSRLTVL.

In regard to this clonotype: A read error is possible here, since a much larger clone lies one base away. V gene TRBV20-1 combines with J gene TRBJ1-2; possible D gene TRBD1, 5 bases. This CDR3 has 12 amino acids. CDR1 is DFQATT and CDR2 is SNEGSKA in the germline V gene (reference sequence). The germline V and J ends were trimmed by 3 bases and 8 bases, with 13 bases remaining between them. CDR3 amino acids: CSARGLLGGYTF. The CDR3 DNA reads TGCAGTGCTAGGGGGCTCCTTGGCGGCTACACCTTC.

The chain carries TRBV9 and TRBJ1-4; 7 bases fit TRBD1. The V segment lost 4 bases and the J segment 8 bases; nucleotides outside the gene matches: 8. This CDR3 region has 14 residues. The germline V gene encodes CDR1 SGDLS and CDR2 YYNGEE. The DNA for the CDR3 is TGTGCCAGCAGCCCGACAGGGACGGGCGAAAAACTGTTTTTT. Encoded protein: CASSPTGTGEKLFF.

The chain carries TRBV6-5 and TRBJ2-4, with 7 bases that match TRBD1. Germline loops: CDR1 MNHEY, CDR2 SVGAGI. The CDR3 is 17 residues long. Germline trimming cut 6 bases from V and 0 bases from J; bases unmatched to any gene: 11. CDR3 protein: CASSRGQSFLAKNIQYF. CDR3 coding DNA: TGTGCCAGCAGCCGGGGACAGAGTTTCCTAGCCAAAAACATTCAGTACTTC.

This clonotype showed up many times. The CDR3 sequence is CSAPQTASSNQPQHF. The CDR3 DNA follows: TGCAGTGCTCCCCAGACAGCAAGTAGCAATCAGCCCCAGCATTTT. The chain recombines TRBV20-1 with TRBJ1-5; possibly TRBD1 for D (5 bases). This CDR3 has 15 amino acids. V gave up 5 bases and J gave up 0 bases, with 14 bases separating them. CDR1 is DFQATT, CDR2 SNEGSKA, per germline (reference sequence).

This clonotype was recorded many times. DNA of the CDR3: TGCAGTGCCCCAGCTTCTAATCAGCCCCAGCATTTT. Its protein product is CSAPASNQPQHF. The rearrangement uses TRBV20-1 and TRBJ1-5; no clear D gene. Germline-derived CDR1 and CDR2 are DFQATT and SNEGSKA (reference sequence). With 6 bases removed from V and 4 bases from J, the gap between germline ends came to 10 bases. This CDR3 is built from 12 residues.

This clonotype was observed at least ten times. This sequence joins TRBV6-1 and TRBJ2-3, with 7 nucleotides matching TRBD2. Trimming removed 3 bases from V and 6 bases from J; junction bases left unmatched: 9. Germline V gene data show CDR1 as MNHNS and CDR2 as SASEGT. The CDR3 has 15 residues. The CDR3 DNA reads TGTGCCAGCAGTGATATAGGCGGGAGAAGTGATACGCAGTATTTT. It specifies CASSDIGGRSDTQYF.

The gene calls are TRBV3-2 and TRBJ2-3; the table's D call TRBD2 went unverified against the DNA. TRBV3-2 is listed as a pseudogene. The CDR3 covers 19 residues. The CDR3 spells CASSRGLAGEGDNTDTQYF. DNA of the CDR3: TGTGCCAGCAGCCGGGGACTAGCGGGAGAGGGGGACAACACAGATACGCAGTATTTT.

Ten or more counts support this clonotype. This chain uses TRBV5-6 with TRBJ1-2, with 10 bases matching TRBD1. The germline CDR1 and CDR2 sequences are SGHDT and YYEEEE. The CDR3 runs 15 residues. Unmatched junction bases numbered 6, after V lost 3 bases and J lost 4 bases. The chain's CDR3 is CASSSGQGSIYGYTF. DNA of the CDR3: TGTGCCAGCAGCTCGGGACAGGGGTCCATCTATGGCTACACCTTC.

The chain carries TRBV12-3 or TRBV12-4 and TRBJ1-2, with a possible D match to TRBD1 (6 bases). Trimming stripped 6 bases from V and 5 bases from J, with 16 bases between. This CDR3 contains 14 residues. The CDR3 region is CASSRGTIDYGYTF. The CDR3 nucleotides read TGTGCCAGCAGCCGAGGGACAATCGATTATGGCTACACCTTC.

For this clonotype: Since a much larger clone is just one base distant, this may be a read error. The chain is built from TRBV7-8 and TRBJ2-1; 9 bases fit TRBD2. The V and J ends lost 5 bases and 6 bases, in that order; junction bases with no gene match: 11. Germline V lookup: CDR1 SGHVS, CDR2 FQNEAQ. The CDR3 loop spans 16 amino acids. The chain's CDR3 is CASSQLSGGKGNEQFF. As DNA, the CDR3 is TGTGCCAGCAGCCAGCTTAGCGGGGGAAAGGGCAATGAGCAGTTCTTC. Complete variable domain (other parts from reference TRBV7-8 and TRBJ2-1): GAGVSQSPRYKVAKRGQDVALRCDPISGHVSLFWYQQALGQGPEFLTYFQNEAQLDKSGLPSDRFFAERPEGSVSTLKIQRTQQEDSAVYLCASSQLSGGKGNEQFFGPGTRLTVL.

This clonotype came up many times. J is TRBJ2-1 and V is TRBV20-1, with 7 bases that match TRBD2. The CDR3 has 14 residues. The ends lost 5 bases at V and 9 bases at J; junction bases unmatched: 13. Germline assignment: CDR1 DFQATT and CDR2 SNEGSKA (reference sequence). DNA of the CDR3: TGCAGTGCTCCTCGGACTAGATCGAACTCTGAGCAGTTCTTC. Translation gives CSAPRTRSNSEQFF.

The table lists this clonotype with a few counts. J is TRBJ2-1 and V is TRBV6-5, with 9 bases matching TRBD2. The CDR3 runs 16 residues. The germline V gene has CDR1 MNHEY and CDR2 SVGAGI. The V segment lost 3 bases and the J segment 8 bases; nucleotides outside the gene matches: 11. The CDR3 region has the DNA TGTGCCAGCAGTTATTCGCGGGGGGGGAGGGCCGATGAGCAGTTCTTC. It translates to CASSYSRGGRADEQFF.

This clonotype was observed at least ten times. V and J are TRBV11-3 and TRBJ2-1; D gene unclear. The CDR3 is 14 residues long. V was trimmed by 1 base and J by 5 bases, leaving 9 bases between them. CDR1 and CDR2 (germline): SGHNT, YENEEA. The CDR3 protein is CASSLGLVNNEQFF. CDR3 in DNA: TGTGCCAGCAGCTTAGGTCTAGTGAACAATGAGCAGTTCTTC. Complete variable domain (other parts from reference TRBV11-3 and TRBJ2-1): EAGVVQSPRYKIIEKKQPVAFWCNPISGHNTLYWYLQNLGQGPELLIRYENEEAVDDSQLPKDRFSAERLKGVDSTLKIQPAELGDSAVYLCASSLGLVNNEQFFGPGTRLTVL.

The sample holds many counts of this clonotype. The rearrangement links TRBV2 to TRBJ1-2; D is ambiguous. This CDR3 has 13 residues. The V gene lost 2 bases and the J gene lost 6 bases, with 10 bases spanning the gap. CDR1 SNHLY and CDR2 FYNNEI come from the germline V gene. The CDR3 sequence: CASSETRGNGYTF. As DNA, the CDR3 is TGTGCCAGCAGTGAAACTAGAGGAAATGGCTACACCTTC.

In the case of this clonotype: An end of the junction does not agree with germline; a read error may underlie this. CDR3 sequence (DNA): TGTGCCAGCAGTCGCTTCGACCAAGAGGCCCAGTACTTC. Amino acids: CASSRFDQEAQYF. The V call is TRBV6-6, the J call TRBJ2-5; no reliable D call. The germline V gene encodes CDR1 MNHNY and CDR2 SVGAGI (reference sequence). CDR3 length: 13 amino acids.

This clonotype has a count of ten or more. This CDR3 is CASSLAPSYNEQFF. CDR3 in DNA: TGTGCCAGCAGCTTAGCCCCCTCCTACAATGAGCAGTTCTTC. The chain recombines TRBV11-2 with TRBJ2-1; D ambiguous. CDR3 size: 14 residues. The V and J ends lost 1 base and 0 bases respectively, with 4 bases between them. The germline V gene encodes CDR1 SGHAT and CDR2 FQNNGV.

In its sample, this clonotype was seen many times. The chain is built from TRBV12-3 or TRBV12-4 and TRBJ1-6, with 8 bases that match TRBD1. The V gene end was trimmed by 6 bases and the J gene end by 9 bases; junction bases not matched to a gene: 4. This CDR3 is 13 amino acids long. CDR3 sequence (DNA): TGTGCCAGCAGGAGACAGGGGAGTTCACCCCTCCACTTT. It codes for CASRRQGSSPLHF.

The J gene is TRBJ1-1, the V gene TRBV11-2; the D gene is possibly TRBD1 (5 bases). The CDR3 length is 12 residues. Germline CDR1 SGHAT, CDR2 FQNNGV. The ends were cut back, 8 bases at V and 1 base at J, with 8 bases in the middle. The DNA of the CDR3 is TGTGCCAGCTGGGGCCAGAACACTGAAGCTTTCTTT. This codes for CASWGQNTEAFF.

This clonotype has ten or more counts. The V call is TRBV18, the J call TRBJ2-7, with TRBD1 matching over 8 bases. With V trimmed by 6 bases and J by 5 bases, 6 bases remained unmatched. CDR3 length: 13 amino acids. Germline V lookup: CDR1 KGHSH, CDR2 LQKENI. The CDR3 loop is CASSRRQGNEQYF. The DNA of the CDR3 is TGTGCCAGCTCTCGACGACAGGGGAACGAGCAGTACTTC. The full variable domain, completed using reference TRBV18 and TRBJ2-7, is NAGVMQNPRHLVRRRGQEARLRCSPMKGHSHVYWYRQLPEEGLKFMVYLQKENIIDESGMPKERFSAEFPKEGPSILRIQQVVRGDSAAYFCASSRRQGNEQYFGPGTRLTVT.

The chain carries TRBV2 and TRBJ2-3; tentative D call: TRBD2 (6 bases). V lost 6 bases and J 3 bases, leaving 16 bases between the germline ends. Germline-derived CDR1 and CDR2 are SNHLY and FYNNEI. This CDR3 has 15 amino acids. The CDR3 DNA reads TGTGCCAGCAGACTTACGGGAGTTGGAACAGATACGCAGTATTTT. Translation gives CASRLTGVGTDTQYF.

This clonotype was detected many times. The V call is TRBV27, the J call TRBJ1-2, with D perhaps TRBD1 (5 bases). There are 13 residues in the CDR3. Per germline, CDR1 MNHEY and CDR2 SMNVEV (reference sequence). V was clipped by 6 bases and J by 6 bases, with 14 bases between them. CDR3: CASSPTVGDGYTF. The CDR3 DNA sequence: TGTGCCAGCAGCCCGACCGTAGGGGATGGCTACACCTTC.

This clonotype was seen at least ten times. This chain links TRBV6-5 with TRBJ1-6, with TRBD1 matching 8 bases. The V gene's germline CDR1 is MNHEY and CDR2 SVGAGI. This CDR3 comprises 17 residues. V lost 4 bases and J lost 9; bases outside the gene matches: 14. The CDR3 here is CASSSGQGKVVSSPLHF. CDR3 bases: TGTGCCAGCAGTTCCGGACAGGGTAAAGTAGTGAGTTCACCCCTCCACTTT.